These 29 T cell receptor beta chains were all obtained from the same sample, sequenced in a study of beta chain features in type 1 diabetes. Expressed TCRB transcripts were sequenced, since all the RNA that had been isolated was reverse transcribed. Method: immunoSEQ multiplex PCR; TCRdb's copy keeps in-frame clones and lacks some. Of around 430,000 clones detected, 30% appear once; the ten largest clones hold roughly 0.066%. Sequenced: naive CD4+ T cells from blood. All receptors derive from a man aged 18 to 30 in good health.

V and J are TRBV6-5 and TRBJ1-1; 8 bases align to TRBD1. Germline values: CDR1 MNHEY, CDR2 SVGAGI. This CDR3 has 15 amino acids. Trimming cost V 5 bases and J 1 base; bases outside gene matches: 6. This chain's CDR3 is CASSRTGWTNTEAFF. CDR3 coding DNA: TGTGCCAGCAGTAGGACAGGGTGGACGAACACTGAAGCTTTCTTT.

The J gene is TRBJ1-3, the V gene TRBV30; D might be TRBD1 (5 bases). CDR3 length equals 14 residues. Germline CDR1 GTSNPN, CDR2 SVGIG (reference sequence). Deletions cut 0 bases from V and 2 bases from J, with 8 bases between. DNA for the CDR3: TGTGCCTGGAGTGTAACGGGGCCTGGAAACACCATATATTTT. Translating it yields CAWSVTGPGNTIYF.

CDR3 sequence (DNA): TGTGCCAGTAGGGAGACGGGAGTTTATGGCTACACCTTC. Translated, it gives CASRETGVYGYTF. The rearrangement uses TRBV19 and TRBJ1-2; D remains unclear. This CDR3 is built from 13 residues. The germline V gene encodes CDR1 LNHDA and CDR2 SQIVND (reference sequence). The V end lost 6 bases, the J end lost 5 bases, and 13 bases lay between the germline ends.

The chain joins TRBV30 to TRBJ1-5, with D tentatively TRBD1 (5 bases). Germline values: CDR1 GTSNPN, CDR2 SVGIG (reference sequence). The CDR3 spans 13 residues. Between the trimmed V and J ends, which lost 3 bases and 6 bases, there was a span of 12 bases. CDR3 region: CAWRPRDSQPQHF. In nucleotides, the CDR3 is TGTGCCTGGAGGCCCAGGGATTCTCAGCCCCAGCATTTT.

The chain recombines TRBV18 with TRBJ2-3; 7 bases fit TRBD2. The CDR3 length is 17 residues. V gave up 5 bases and J gave up 3 bases; unmatched junction bases: 14. Germline CDR1 reads KGHSH; CDR2 reads LQKENI. This chain's CDR3 is CASSSPLRTRGTDTQYF. As DNA, the CDR3 is TGTGCCAGCTCATCCCCACTTCGGACTAGAGGAACAGATACGCAGTATTTT.

The genes are TRBV6-6 and TRBJ2-1; D is unresolved. Germline CDR1 and CDR2: MNHNY and SVGAGI (reference sequence). This CDR3 has 13 amino acids. V was shortened by 7 bases and J by 1 base, with 8 bases between the two germline ends. For the CDR3, the DNA is TGTGCCAGCAAGGAGAGTTCCTACAATGAGCAGTTCTTC. Residues: CASKESSYNEQFF.

This clone turned up a few times. The CDR3 protein is CASSRVPGQGGHNEQFF. The CDR3 DNA sequence: TGCGCCAGCAGCCGCGTGCCGGGACAGGGGGGACACAATGAGCAGTTCTTC. The chain is built from TRBV4-1 and TRBJ2-1, with 11 bases fitting TRBD1. Germline CDR1 MGHRA, CDR2 YSYEKL. CDR3 size: 17 residues. Trimming cost V 4 bases and J 5 bases; bases outside gene matches: 10.

The table lists this clone with a few counts. V usage is TRBV18 and J usage is TRBJ2-5; 10 bases line up with TRBD1. This CDR3 spans 14 amino acids. Germline V gene lookup returns CDR1 KGHSH and CDR2 LQKENI. The ends lost 3 bases at V and 3 bases at J; junction bases unmatched: 1. This CDR3 reads CASSPDRGKETQYF. As DNA, the CDR3 is TGTGCCAGCTCACCGGACAGGGGGAAAGAGACCCAGTACTTC. The full variable domain, with the rest looked up from reference TRBV18 and TRBJ2-5, is NAGVMQNPRHLVRRRGQEARLRCSPMKGHSHVYWYRQLPEEGLKFMVYLQKENIIDESGMPKERFSAEFPKEGPSILRIQQVVRGDSAAYFCASSPDRGKETQYFGPGTRLLVL.

The V call is TRBV6-6, the J call TRBJ2-2; 7 bases are a match to TRBD2. CDR3 length equals 15 residues. V dropped 5 bases and J dropped 3; count of bases not matched to a gene: 6. Germline V gives CDR1 MNHNY, CDR2 SVGAGI (reference sequence). The CDR3 is CASSPGTTHTGELFF. As DNA, the CDR3 is TGTGCCAGCAGTCCCGGGACTACGCACACCGGGGAGCTGTTTTTT.

This chain links TRBV6-6 with TRBJ1-1; D perhaps matches TRBD1 (6 bases). This CDR3 has 15 amino acids. Germline V gene data show CDR1 as MNHNY and CDR2 as SVGAGI (reference sequence). Trimming took off 5 bases at V and 2 bases at J, with 15 bases between the two ends. CDR3 coding DNA: TGTGCCAGCAGTCTTTTTCAGGGGACCAACACTGAAGCTTTCTTT. This translates into CASSLFQGTNTEAFF.

The chain is built from TRBV5-1 and TRBJ2-1; the D is unclear. V was shortened by 2 bases and J by 9 bases, with 18 bases between the two germline ends. There are 15 residues in the CDR3. In germline, CDR1 is SGHRS, CDR2 YFSETQ. In DNA form, the CDR3 reads TGCGCCAGCAGCTTTACAGCTGCTCCTACAATTGAGCAGTTCTTC. Protein sequence: CASSFTAAPTIEQFF.

This clone was seen only a few times. The rearrangement uses TRBV29-1 and TRBJ2-1, with TRBD2 as a possible D gene (6 bases). Germline CDR1 SQVTM, CDR2 ANQGSEA. CDR3 size: 12 residues. V lost 6 bases to trimming and J lost 2 bases, with 8 bases between them. The CDR3 here is CSVRLAYNEQFF. CDR3 coding DNA: TGCAGCGTGAGACTAGCCTACAATGAGCAGTTCTTC.

The chain carries TRBV29-1 and TRBJ1-4; D is unclear. The CDR3 covers 13 residues. The V and J ends lost 6 bases and 8 bases respectively, with 16 bases between them. Germline-derived CDR1 and CDR2 are SQVTM and ANQGSEA. CDR3 DNA: TGCAGCGTAGCCATTAGGGTTGACGAAAAACTGTTTTTT. This gives the protein CSVAIRVDEKLFF.

This clone was recorded a few times. The V call is TRBV29-1, the J call TRBJ2-6, with D perhaps matching TRBD2 (5 bases). The CDR3 sequence is 20 residues long. Trimming took 6 bases from V and 0 from J, leaving 27 bases between them. Germline lookup yields CDR1 SQVTM and CDR2 ANQGSEA. The CDR3 loop reads CSVLLVRTLLNYSGANVLTF. In DNA, the CDR3 is TGCAGCGTGCTATTAGTTCGGACTCTCCTAAACTACTCTGGGGCCAACGTCCTGACTTTC.

This clone was recorded once. V usage is TRBV28 and J usage is TRBJ2-7, with 12 bases aligning to TRBD2. V dropped 5 bases and J dropped 4; count of bases not matched to a gene: 9. This CDR3 comprises 16 residues. Germline CDR1 reads MDHEN; CDR2 reads SYDVKM. DNA of the CDR3: TGTGCCAGCAGTGTCCTAGCGGGAGGGAACGTGTACGAGCAGTACTTC. Translated: CASSVLAGGNVYEQYF.

This clone was detected only a few times. V is TRBV28 and J is TRBJ2-1; 11 positions agree with TRBD1. Losses at the gene ends were 5 bases for V and 2 bases for J; bases not matched to a gene: 2. CDR3 length: 15 amino acids. CDR1 is MDHEN and CDR2 is SYDVKM in the germline V gene. The CDR3: CASSLGQGAYNEQFF. The CDR3 nucleotides are TGTGCCAGCAGTCTGGGACAGGGGGCCTACAATGAGCAGTTCTTC.

This clone was detected only a few times. The V and J genes are TRBV2 and TRBJ2-7; D tentatively fits TRBD1 or TRBD2 (6 bases each). The V gene's germline CDR1 is SNHLY and CDR2 FYNNEI. Trimming stripped 5 bases from V and 6 bases from J, with 8 bases between. CDR3 length equals 11 residues. This chain's CDR3 is CASSRGAEQYF. CDR3 in DNA: TGTGCCAGCAGTAGGGGGGCCGAGCAGTACTTC.

The chain has TRBV18 and TRBJ1-2; D ambiguous. This CDR3 spans 12 amino acids. In germline, CDR1 is KGHSH, CDR2 LQKENI. Deletions cut 6 bases from V and 2 bases from J, with 7 bases between. The CDR3 loop is CASSELNYGYTF. The CDR3, as DNA: TGTGCCAGCTCGGAATTAAACTATGGCTACACCTTC.

This clone was detected a few times. V and J are TRBV7-2 and TRBJ2-2; D gene unclear. From germline, CDR1 is SGHTA and CDR2 FQGNSA. Trimming left V 4 bases short and J 5 bases short, with 11 bases between. The CDR3 contains 14 residues. The CDR3 loop reads CASSSDPPTGELFF. The CDR3 DNA follows: TGTGCCAGCAGCTCCGATCCACCGACCGGGGAGCTGTTTTTT.

The chain recombines TRBV7-9 with TRBJ2-2; 8 nucleotides match TRBD1. CDR3 length: 15 residues. Germline V lookup: CDR1 SEHNR, CDR2 FQNEAQ (reference sequence). The V segment lost 4 bases and the J segment 0 bases; nucleotides outside the gene matches: 1. The CDR3 protein is CASSWDRTNTGELFF. For the CDR3, the DNA is TGTGCCAGCAGCTGGGACAGGACGAACACCGGGGAGCTGTTTTTT.

This chain links TRBV29-1 with TRBJ1-1; D unresolved. Trimming took 2 bases from V and 1 from J, leaving 5 bases between them. CDR1 is SQVTM, CDR2 ANQGSEA, per germline. The CDR3 extends over 12 amino acids. The CDR3, as DNA: TGCAGCGTTGAATCCGGGAACACTGAAGCTTTCTTT. Translating gives CSVESGNTEAFF.

The gene calls are TRBV14 and TRBJ2-7, with 7 bases aligning to TRBD2. Germline trimming cut 3 bases from V and 3 bases from J; bases unmatched to any gene: 11. The germline V gene encodes CDR1 SGHDN and CDR2 FVKESK. CDR3 length: 16 residues. The CDR3 spells CASSQGEGRTFYEQYF. In nucleotides, the CDR3 is TGTGCCAGCAGCCAGGGGGAGGGGAGGACCTTCTACGAGCAGTACTTC.

This clone was seen more than once but under ten times. This chain links TRBV18 with TRBJ2-5; D gene ambiguous. Trimming shortened V by 2 bases and J by 2 bases, and 6 bases separated the two germline ends. Per germline, CDR1 KGHSH and CDR2 LQKENI. CDR3 length equals 13 residues. Here the CDR3 reads CASSPIGQETQYF. The CDR3 coding sequence is TGTGCCAGCTCACCAATTGGACAAGAGACCCAGTACTTC.

This clone came up a few times. The chain combines TRBV7-6 with TRBJ2-7; no reliable D call. The germline V gene encodes CDR1 SGHVS and CDR2 FNYEAQ. The CDR3 consists of 12 residues. Trimming pared 3 bases from V and 5 bases from J, leaving 8 bases between. Written as DNA, the CDR3 is TGTGCCAGCAGCTTTTCCGGCGACGAGCAGTACTTC. Translating gives CASSFSGDEQYF.

CDR3 protein: CSVGTVENIQYF. The CDR3 nucleotides are TGCAGCGTTGGGACAGTTGAAAACATTCAGTACTTC. The chain has TRBV29-1 and TRBJ2-4; tentatively, D is TRBD1 (6 bases). The ends were cut back, 4 bases at V and 5 bases at J, with 9 bases in the middle. Germline CDR1 reads SQVTM; CDR2 reads ANQGSEA. This CDR3 contains 12 residues.

This clone was seen a few times. V and J are TRBV4-1 and TRBJ1-2; no definite D call. There are 14 residues in the CDR3. Trimming took 3 bases from V and 5 from J, leaving 13 bases between them. In germline, CDR1 is MGHRA, CDR2 YSYEKL. In DNA, the CDR3 is TGCGCCAGCAGCCAGCTTAGGATAGGATATGGCTACACCTTC. Translated: CASSQLRIGYGYTF.

The chain combines TRBV30 with TRBJ2-7; TRBD1 aligns across 7 bases. The CDR3 spans 13 residues. V lost 4 bases and J lost 1; bases outside the gene matches: 4. Germline V gene sequence: CDR1 GTSNPN, CDR2 SVGIG (reference sequence). In nucleotides, the CDR3 is TGTGCCTGGAATACAGGGGCTTCCTACGAGCAGTACTTC. This gives the protein CAWNTGASYEQYF. The full variable domain, in which reference TRBV30 and TRBJ2-7 provide the parts outside the CDR3, is SQTIHQWPATLVQPVGSPLSLECTVEGTSNPNLYWYRQAAGRGLQLLFYSVGIGQISSEVPQNLSASRPQDRQFILSSKKLLLSDSGFYLCAWNTGASYEQYFGPGTRLTVT.

This sequence joins TRBV5-1 and TRBJ2-5, with D maybe TRBD2 (6 bases). The CDR3 covers 14 residues. Per germline, CDR1 SGHRS and CDR2 YFSETQ. Trimming stripped 2 bases from V and 4 bases from J, with 12 bases between. The CDR3 spells CASSFVSGVETQYF. The CDR3 coding sequence is TGCGCCAGCAGCTTTGTGTCGGGGGTAGAGACCCAGTACTTC.

This clone was seen only a few times. The chain uses TRBV13 and TRBJ1-5; D may be TRBD1 (5 bases). Trimming took off 4 bases at V and 3 bases at J, with 10 bases between the two ends. The germline V gene has CDR1 PRHDT and CDR2 FYEKMQ (reference sequence). CDR3 length equals 14 residues. The CDR3 here is CASSSGPNNQPQHF. CDR3 bases: TGTGCCAGCAGCTCGGGACCGAACAATCAGCCCCAGCATTTT. Using reference TRBV13 and TRBJ1-5 for the parts outside the CDR3, the full variable domain is AAGVIQSPRHLIKEKRETATLKCYPIPRHDTVYWYQQGPGQDPQFLISFYEKMQSDKGSIPDRFSAQQFSDYHSELNMSSLELGDSALYFCASSSGPNNQPQHFGDGTRLSIL.